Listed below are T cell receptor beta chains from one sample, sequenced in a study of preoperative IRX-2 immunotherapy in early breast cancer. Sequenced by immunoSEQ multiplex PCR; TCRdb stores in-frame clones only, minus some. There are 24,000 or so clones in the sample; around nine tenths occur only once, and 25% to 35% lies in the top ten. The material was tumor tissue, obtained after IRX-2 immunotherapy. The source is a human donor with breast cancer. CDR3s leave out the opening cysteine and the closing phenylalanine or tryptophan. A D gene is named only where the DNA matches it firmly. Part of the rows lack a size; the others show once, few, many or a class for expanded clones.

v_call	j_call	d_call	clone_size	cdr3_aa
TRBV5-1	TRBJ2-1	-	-	ASSLQGLVSVEEQF
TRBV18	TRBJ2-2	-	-	ASSPLGHSTGELF
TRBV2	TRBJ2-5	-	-	ASSEALLVETQY
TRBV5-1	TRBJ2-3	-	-	ASSLGGGPPSTDTQY
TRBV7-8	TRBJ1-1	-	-	ASSYRNTEAF
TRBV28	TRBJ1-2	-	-	ASSLNLHKSSVGYT
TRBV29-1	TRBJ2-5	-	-	SVASREETQY
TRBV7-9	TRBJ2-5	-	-	ASSKRTEGETQY
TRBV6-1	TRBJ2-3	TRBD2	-	ASGAGGPQDTQY
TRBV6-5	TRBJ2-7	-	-	ASSYQRTFYEQY
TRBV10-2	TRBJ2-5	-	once	ASSGAALGETQY
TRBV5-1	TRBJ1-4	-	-	ASSLAPGGEKLF
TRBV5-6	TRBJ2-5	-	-	ASSLGARLETQY
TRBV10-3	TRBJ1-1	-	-	AISDSGVGGTEAF
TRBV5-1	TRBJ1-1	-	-	ASSLLMNTEAF
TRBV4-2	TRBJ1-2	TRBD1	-	ASSHLGQGDEGYT